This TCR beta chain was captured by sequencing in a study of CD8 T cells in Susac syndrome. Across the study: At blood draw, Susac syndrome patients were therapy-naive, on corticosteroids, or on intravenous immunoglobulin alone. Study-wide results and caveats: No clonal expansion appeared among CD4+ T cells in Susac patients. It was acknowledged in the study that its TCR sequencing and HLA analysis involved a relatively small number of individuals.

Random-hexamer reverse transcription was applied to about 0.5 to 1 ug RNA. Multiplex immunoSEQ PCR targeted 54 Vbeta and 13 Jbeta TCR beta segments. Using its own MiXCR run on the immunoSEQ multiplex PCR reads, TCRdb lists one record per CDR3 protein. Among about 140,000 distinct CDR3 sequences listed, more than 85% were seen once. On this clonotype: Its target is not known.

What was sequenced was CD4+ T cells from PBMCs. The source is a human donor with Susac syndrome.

For the CDR3, the DNA is TGTGCCAGCAGTCCTGCCGGGACTAGTGTCGAGCAGTACTTC. Translation gives CASSPAGTSVEQYF. The rearrangement joins TRBV6-2 or TRBV6-3 to TRBJ2-7; 8 positions match TRBD2. CDR1 and CDR2 from the germline V gene are MNHEY and SVGEGT. The V segment lost 5 bases and the J segment 6 bases; nucleotides outside the gene matches: 9. This CDR3 spans 14 amino acids.